This entry lists 22 T cell receptor beta chains sequenced from one sample in a study of blood T cell repertoires in COVID-19 (dated by TCRdb to about 2020). To prepare the library, the immunoSEQ multiplex PCR assay was applied. As stored in TCRdb, this immuneACCESS dataset retains in-frame rearrangements with V and J assigned. A fraction of the clones does not appear; measured against another copy, unresolved V genes explain less than half of the discrepancy, and the remainder lacks a known reason. Present in this sample are under 80,000 clones, 70% to 90% of which were seen just once. The top ten hold 3.9% of the sample. Sequencing input: peripheral blood. The receptors come from a man aged 70-80 years with active COVID-19.

The chain uses TRBV7-3 and TRBJ2-1; the match to TRBD2 covers 12 bases. The CDR3 contains 17 residues. CDR1 and CDR2 from the germline V gene are SGHTA and FQGTGA. V lost 5 bases, J lost 10 bases, and 15 bases stayed unmatched. The CDR3 protein is CASSPMVASGGGREQFF. The CDR3 region has the DNA TGTGCCAGCAGCCCCATGGTGGCTAGCGGGGGGGGACGGGAGCAGTTCTTC.

The chain links TRBV19 to TRBJ1-5; 8 nucleotides align to TRBD1. This CDR3 comprises 19 residues. Germline loops: CDR1 LNHDA, CDR2 SQIVND (reference sequence). The J segment lost 0 bases and the V segment lost 1 base, leaving 11 bases of the junction unmatched. This chain's CDR3 is CASSIVRGTGVYSNQPQHF. The CDR3, as DNA: TGTGCCAGTAGTATAGTCAGGGGGACAGGAGTTTATAGCAATCAGCCCCAGCATTTT. The complete variable domain, with remaining parts taken from reference TRBV19 and TRBJ1-5, reads DGGITQSPKYLFRKEGQNVTLSCEQNLNHDAMYWYRQDPGQGLRLIYYSQIVNDFQKGDIAEGYSVSREKKESFPLTVTSAQKNPTAFYLCASSIVRGTGVYSNQPQHFGDGTRLSIL.

V and J are TRBV10-3 and TRBJ2-1, with 14 bases aligning to TRBD2. V dropped 6 bases and J dropped 8; count of bases not matched to a gene: 3. This CDR3 spans 14 amino acids. Germline CDR1 reads ENHRY; CDR2 reads SYGVKD. CDR3 bases: TGTGCCATCAGGGGACTAGCGGGGGTGGATGAGCAGTTCTTC. Translating it yields CAIRGLAGVDEQFF.

This clone is a singleton in its sample. The rearrangement links TRBV2 to TRBJ2-7, with D possibly matching TRBD1 (5 bases). V was shortened by 5 bases and J by 3 bases, with 11 bases between the two germline ends. The CDR3 runs 13 residues. CDR1 is SNHLY, CDR2 FYNNEI, per germline. CDR3 sequence (DNA): TGTGCCAGCAGTTGGGGCAGCCGCTACGAGCAGTACTTC. Encoded protein: CASSWGSRYEQYF.

The chain recombines TRBV3-1 (or the pseudogene TRBV3-2) with TRBJ1-2, with 12 bases aligning to TRBD1. CDR1 and CDR2 (germline): LGHDT, YNNKEL (reference sequence). CDR3 length: 16 residues. The V segment lost 4 bases and the J segment 4 bases; nucleotides outside the gene matches: 7. The CDR3 here is CASSPRDRGRGYGYTF. The CDR3, as DNA: TGTGCCAGCAGCCCGCGGGACAGGGGGCGAGGCTATGGCTACACCTTC.

The chain combines TRBV27 with TRBJ1-1, with TRBD1 matching over 8 bases. V lost 1 base and J lost 5; bases outside the gene matches: 15. The CDR3 sequence is 18 residues long. CDR1 and CDR2 from the germline V gene are MNHEY and SMNVEV (reference sequence). The CDR3 loop reads CASSLWVRGLGRGTEAFF. The DNA of the CDR3 is TGTGCCAGCAGTTTATGGGTCAGGGGGCTTGGACGGGGGACTGAAGCTTTCTTT.

The rearrangement uses TRBV27 and TRBJ2-7; D remains ambiguous. V was shortened by 5 bases and J by 0 bases, with 8 bases between the two germline ends. Germline lookup yields CDR1 MNHEY and CDR2 SMNVEV (reference sequence). This CDR3 is 13 amino acids long. This chain's CDR3 is CASSPGSSYEQYF. CDR3 DNA sequence: TGTGCCAGCAGTCCAGGTAGCTCCTACGAGCAGTACTTC.

The chain links TRBV9 to TRBJ2-2; 7 positions agree with TRBD2. V dropped 4 bases and J dropped 5; count of bases not matched to a gene: 23. CDR3 length: 20 residues. Per the germline V gene, CDR1 is SGDLS and CDR2 is YYNGEE. The chain's CDR3 is CASSPRGPAFAGVGTGELFF. The CDR3 DNA is TGTGCCAGCAGCCCTCGAGGGCCCGCGTTCGCGGGAGTGGGGACCGGGGAGCTGTTTTTT.

The chain combines TRBV5-6 with TRBJ1-1; D not certain. The CDR3 has 14 residues. The V end was cut by 9 bases, the J end by 4 bases, with 19 bases between. CDR1 SGHDT and CDR2 YYEEEE come from the germline V gene. CDR3 in amino acids: CATESTRGGTEAFF. In nucleotides, the CDR3 is TGTGCCACCGAAAGCACCCGGGGTGGCACTGAAGCTTTCTTT.

The genes are TRBV7-2 and TRBJ1-6; 10 bases match TRBD1. This CDR3 region has 17 residues. V shed 5 bases, J shed 7 bases, and the junction held 11 bases outside the gene matches. Germline V gives CDR1 SGHTA, CDR2 FQGNSA. The CDR3 region is CASSPFPGQGPNSPLHF. CDR3 DNA: TGTGCCAGCAGCCCCTTCCCGGGACAGGGGCCCAATTCACCCCTCCACTTT. Filled out from reference TRBV7-2 and TRBJ1-6, the complete variable domain reads GAGVSQSPSNKVTEKGKDVELRCDPISGHTALYWYRQSLGQGLEFLIYFQGNSAPDKSGLPSDRFSAERTGGSVSTLTIQRTQQEDSAVYLCASSPFPGQGPNSPLHFGNGTRLTVT.

The V call is TRBV4-3, the J call TRBJ1-1, with TRBD1 as a possible D gene (5 bases). Germline V gene lookup returns CDR1 LGHNA and CDR2 YSLEER. Trimming left V 3 bases short and J 5 bases short, with 13 bases between. This CDR3 region has 14 residues. This chain's CDR3 is CASSQAGRGTEAFF. CDR3 coding DNA: TGCGCCAGCAGCCAGGCCGGCCGGGGGACTGAAGCTTTCTTT.

This chain connects TRBV3-1 (or the pseudogene TRBV3-2) to TRBJ2-7, with TRBD2 identical over 11 bases. Germline CDR1 and CDR2: LGHDT and YNNKEL (reference sequence). The CDR3 extends over 13 amino acids. V lost 8 bases and J lost 4; bases outside the gene matches: 4. This chain's CDR3 is CASGASGRYEQYF. The CDR3 bases are TGTGCCAGCGGGGCTAGCGGGAGGTACGAGCAGTACTTC.

This clone was seen more than once but under ten times. The gene calls are TRBV3-1 (or the pseudogene TRBV3-2) and TRBJ2-3; D may be TRBD1 (5 bases). V lost 3 bases to trimming and J lost 5 bases, with 9 bases between them. Germline lookup yields CDR1 LGHDT and CDR2 YNNKEL (reference sequence). CDR3 length: 13 residues. CDR3 region: CASSHPQGDTQYF. CDR3 coding DNA: TGTGCCAGCAGCCACCCCCAGGGAGATACGCAGTATTTT.

The chain joins TRBV4-2 to TRBJ2-5; the D gene is possibly TRBD2 (6 bases). Trimming took 4 bases from V and 5 from J, leaving 11 bases between them. The CDR3 spans 13 residues. CDR1 and CDR2 (germline): LGHNA, YNFKEQ. This chain's CDR3 is CASSPSGEETQYF. In DNA, the CDR3 is TGTGCCAGCAGCCCCTCGGGGGAGGAGACCCAGTACTTC.

The chain carries TRBV4-3 and TRBJ1-5; D unresolved. The CDR3 length is 15 residues. In germline, CDR1 is LGHNA, CDR2 YSLEER. V dropped 0 bases and J dropped 4 bases, with 10 bases sitting between them. Written as DNA, the CDR3 is TGCGCCAGCAGCCAAGATTTGCGGCCAAATCAGCCCCAGCATTTT. It translates to CASSQDLRPNQPQHF.

This clone has just a few counts. The chain has TRBV2 and TRBJ2-3, with D possibly TRBD2 on 6 matching bases. CDR1 and CDR2 from the germline V gene are SNHLY and FYNNEI. V lost 7 bases, J lost 4 bases, and 12 bases lay in between. The length of the CDR3 is 13 residues. The DNA for the CDR3 is TGTGCCAGCAAGGGAGGCAGCGCAGATACGCAGTATTTT. Protein: CASKGGSADTQYF.

The chain uses TRBV5-1 and TRBJ2-6; D uncertain. V gave up 0 bases and J gave up 3 bases, with 7 bases separating them. This CDR3 comprises 15 residues. Germline CDR1 is SGHRS and CDR2 is YFSETQ. Here the CDR3 reads CASSLGFGGANVLTF. CDR3 nucleotides: TGCGCCAGCAGCTTGGGCTTCGGTGGGGCCAACGTCCTGACTTTC.

The rearrangement links TRBV5-4 to TRBJ2-7, with 8 bases matching TRBD2. Unmatched junction bases numbered 9, after V lost 4 bases and J lost 6 bases. Germline V CDR1 and CDR2: SGHNT, YYREEE (reference sequence). The CDR3 is 14 amino acids. CDR3 sequence (DNA): TGTGCCAGCAGCCGGGAGGGGGGGATACGCGAGCAGTACTTC. This translates into CASSREGGIREQYF.

The rearrangement links TRBV27 to TRBJ1-2; 8 bases agree with TRBD1. V shed 5 bases, J shed 6 bases, and the junction held 5 bases outside the gene matches. Per the germline V gene, CDR1 is MNHEY and CDR2 is SMNVEV (reference sequence). The CDR3 is made up of 13 amino acids. CDR3 residues: CASSPGQGHGYTF. CDR3 sequence (DNA): TGTGCCAGCAGTCCCGGACAGGGTCATGGCTACACCTTC.

The rearrangement links TRBV5-6 to TRBJ2-1; 7 nucleotides align to TRBD2. This CDR3 spans 14 amino acids. CDR1 and CDR2 from the germline V gene are SGHDT and YYEEEE. J was trimmed by 5 bases and V by 4 bases; bases with no gene match: 6. Written as DNA, the CDR3 is TGTGCCAGCAGCAGGGGACTACCCAACAATGAGCAGTTCTTC. Protein sequence: CASSRGLPNNEQFF.

This chain uses TRBV11-2 with TRBJ2-3, with 10 bases matching TRBD2. Trimming took 2 bases from V and 4 from J; bases not matched to a gene: 9. Germline lookup yields CDR1 SGHAT and CDR2 FQNNGV. The CDR3 consists of 17 residues. The CDR3 here is CASSLWLAGDSPDTQYF. In nucleotides, the CDR3 is TGTGCCAGCAGCTTATGGCTAGCGGGAGATTCCCCAGATACGCAGTATTTT.

The chain couples TRBV12-3 or TRBV12-4 to TRBJ2-1; maybe TRBD2 (6 bases). V lost 6 bases to trimming and J lost 12 bases, with 15 bases between them. This CDR3 contains 12 residues. This CDR3 reads CASRGPLGGQFF. The CDR3 DNA reads as TGTGCCAGCAGAGGCCCTCTGGGGGGGCAGTTCTTC.